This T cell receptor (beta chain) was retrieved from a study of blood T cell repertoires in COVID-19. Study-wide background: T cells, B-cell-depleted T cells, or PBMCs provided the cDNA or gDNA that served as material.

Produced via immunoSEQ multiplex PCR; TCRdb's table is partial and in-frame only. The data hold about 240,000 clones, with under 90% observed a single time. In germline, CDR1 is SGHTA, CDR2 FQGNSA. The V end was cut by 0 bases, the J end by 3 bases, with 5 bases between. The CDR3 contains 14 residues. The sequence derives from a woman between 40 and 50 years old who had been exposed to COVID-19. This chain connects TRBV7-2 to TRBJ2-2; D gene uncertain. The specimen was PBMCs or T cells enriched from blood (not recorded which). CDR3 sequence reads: CASSLASYTGELFF. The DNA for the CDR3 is TGTGCCAGCAGCTTAGCTAGTTACACCGGGGAGCTGTTTTTT.